The 12 T cell receptor beta chains below come from one sample, sequenced in a study of blood T cell repertoires in COVID-19. Some clones are missing from TCRdb's copy, which holds only in-frame ones; the method was immunoSEQ multiplex PCR. The sample includes 80,000 or so clones, almost 85% seen only once; the top ten take around 6.9%. Sample: peripheral blood. The receptors were gathered from a human donor in a cohort sampled during active COVID-19.

The V gene is TRBV7-2, the J gene TRBJ2-1; D perhaps matches TRBD1 (6 bases). V was clipped by 5 bases and J by 10 bases, with 24 bases between them. CDR1 is SGHTA and CDR2 is FQGNSA in the germline V gene. The CDR3 spans 16 residues. Here the CDR3 reads CASSTSLGAVEIEQFF. CDR3 sequence (DNA): TGTGCCAGCAGCACCAGTTTGGGGGCGGTTGAGATCGAGCAGTTCTTC.

This clone has just one count. The chain is built from TRBV6-5 and TRBJ1-2; TRBD1 aligns across 9 bases. The CDR3 is 12 residues long. From germline, CDR1 is MNHEY and CDR2 SVGAGI. V trimming: 6 bases; J trimming: 5 bases; junction bases outside the gene matches: 1. The CDR3 here is CASRGTGYGYTF. In DNA form, the CDR3 reads TGTGCCAGCAGAGGGACAGGGTATGGCTACACCTTC.

This clone was seen a handful of times. This chain uses TRBV6-6 with TRBJ2-7, with 7 nucleotides matching TRBD1. Germline V CDR1 and CDR2: MNHNY, SVGAGI (reference sequence). The V and J ends lost 6 bases and 5 bases, in that order; junction bases with no gene match: 10. The CDR3 totals 14 residues. The CDR3 sequence is CASRRDRESNEQYF. In DNA form, the CDR3 reads TGTGCCAGCAGGCGTGACAGGGAGTCCAACGAGCAGTACTTC.

The chain recombines TRBV7-9 with TRBJ1-1; the match to TRBD1 covers 7 bases. J lost 6 bases, V lost 4 bases, and 8 bases had no gene match. The CDR3 runs 14 residues. Germline values: CDR1 SEHNR, CDR2 FQNEAQ (reference sequence). CDR3: CASSSDRAVAEAFF. In nucleotides, the CDR3 is TGTGCCAGCAGCTCAGACAGGGCAGTGGCTGAAGCTTTCTTT. The full variable domain, completed using reference TRBV7-9 and TRBJ1-1, is DTGVSQNPRHKITKRGQNVTFRCDPISEHNRLYWYRQTLGQGPEFLTYFQNEAQLEKSRLLSDRFSAERPKGSFSTLEIQRTEQGDSAMYLCASSSDRAVAEAFFGQGTRLTVV.

This sequence joins TRBV10-3 and TRBJ1-4, with a weak D call TRBD1 (6 bases). The CDR3 has 15 amino acids. Trimming left V 4 bases short and J 5 bases short, with 14 bases between. Germline-derived CDR1 and CDR2 are ENHRY and SYGVKD. CDR3 bases: TGTGCCATCAGTGGGGGGATAAGGGGGAATGAAAAACTGTTTTTT. As protein: CAISGGIRGNEKLFF.

The chain couples TRBV5-1 to TRBJ2-5, with D possibly TRBD2 on 5 matching bases. The length of the CDR3 is 15 residues. Germline V CDR1 and CDR2: SGHRS, YFSETQ. Trimming cost V 0 bases and J 3 bases, with 12 bases left between them. CDR3 DNA sequence: TGCGCCAGCAGCTTGGCGATCTTAGCGAAAGAGACCCAGTACTTC. Residues: CASSLAILAKETQYF.

The chain combines TRBV5-1 with TRBJ2-3, with D possibly TRBD2 on 7 matching bases. V gave up 5 bases and J gave up 3 bases, with 16 bases separating them. Germline V gene lookup returns CDR1 SGHRS and CDR2 YFSETQ. The CDR3 has 15 residues. CDR3 sequence reads: CASRWSGRGTDTQYF. CDR3 nucleotides: TGCGCCAGCAGATGGTCGGGGAGGGGGACAGATACGCAGTATTTT.

The chain carries TRBV27 and TRBJ1-1; the match to TRBD1 covers 10 bases. The CDR3 is 15 amino acids. Germline CDR1 and CDR2: MNHEY and SMNVEV (reference sequence). J was trimmed by 5 bases and V by 4 bases; bases with no gene match: 7. CDR3 nucleotides: TGTGCCAGCAGTTCTCCGGACAGGGGGAGGACTGAAGCTTTCTTT. It is translated as CASSSPDRGRTEAFF.

The chain uses TRBV19 and TRBJ2-5; 14 bases fit TRBD2. The CDR3 totals 15 residues. From germline, CDR1 is LNHDA and CDR2 SQIVND (reference sequence). Losses at the gene ends were 4 bases for V and 5 bases for J; bases not matched to a gene: 3. The CDR3 reads CASSKTSGGAETQYF. As DNA, the CDR3 is TGTGCCAGTAGTAAGACTAGCGGGGGGGCGGAGACCCAGTACTTC.

V usage is TRBV3-1 (or the pseudogene TRBV3-2) and J usage is TRBJ2-7, with D possibly matching TRBD2 (5 bases). This CDR3 region has 15 residues. Looked up from germline, CDR1 is LGHDT and CDR2 is YNNKEL (reference sequence). The V end lost 4 bases, the J end lost 3 bases, and 16 bases lay between the germline ends. The CDR3 here is CASSRLRTAGYEQYF. For the CDR3, the DNA is TGTGCCAGCAGCCGTTTGCGGACTGCGGGCTACGAGCAGTACTTC.

This chain links TRBV4-3 with TRBJ1-2; 8 bases fit TRBD1. The CDR3 contains 15 residues. Germline V gene lookup returns CDR1 LGHNA and CDR2 YSLEER. Unmatched junction bases numbered 4, after V lost 0 bases and J lost 4 bases. The DNA of the CDR3 is TGCGCCAGCAGCCAAGACAGGGGGCTTACCTATGGCTACACCTTC. Translation gives CASSQDRGLTYGYTF.

The chain employs TRBV7-2 and TRBJ1-5; possible D gene TRBD1, 6 bases. The CDR3 contains 16 residues. The V gene's germline CDR1 is SGHTA and CDR2 FQGNSA. V was cut by 1 base and J by 9 bases, with 19 bases left in between. CDR3 sequence (DNA): TGTGCCAGCAGCTTAGGTTTTGGGACACTTGGAGGGCCCCAGCATTTT. Residues: CASSLGFGTLGGPQHF.